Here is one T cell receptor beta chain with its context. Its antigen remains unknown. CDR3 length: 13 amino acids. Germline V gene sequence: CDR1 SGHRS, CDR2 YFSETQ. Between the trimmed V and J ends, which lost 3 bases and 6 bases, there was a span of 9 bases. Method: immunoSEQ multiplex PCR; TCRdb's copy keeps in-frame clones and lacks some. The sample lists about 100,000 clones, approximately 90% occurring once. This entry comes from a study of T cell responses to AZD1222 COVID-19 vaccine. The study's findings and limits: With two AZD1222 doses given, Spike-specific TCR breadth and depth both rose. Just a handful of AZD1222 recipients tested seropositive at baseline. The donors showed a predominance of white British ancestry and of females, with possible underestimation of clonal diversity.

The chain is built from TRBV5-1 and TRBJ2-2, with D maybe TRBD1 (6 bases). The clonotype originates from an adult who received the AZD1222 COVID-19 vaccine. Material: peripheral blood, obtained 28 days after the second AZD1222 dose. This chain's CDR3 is CASSSQGSGELFF. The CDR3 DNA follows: TGCGCCAGCAGCTCACAGGGATCCGGGGAGCTGTTTTTT.